This T cell receptor beta chain was sequenced in a study of OX40 agonist ivuxolimab in advanced cancers. Study-level background: The costimulatory receptor OX40 (CD134) was targeted by ivuxolimab, a fully human IgG2 agonistic monoclonal antibody. The purpose of peripheral TCRbeta sequencing was to test whether ivuxolimab changed TCR sequence diversity and led to clonal T-cell expansion. Prior anti-PD-1, anti-PD-L1 or anti-CTLA-4 therapy was permitted, and 40% to 50% of dose-escalation patients had received checkpoint inhibitors. The monotherapy dose-escalation portion (N of about 50 patients) of the phase I ivuxolimab trial is reported in the paper. A male proportion of almost 85% and a mean age of approximately 61 years, ranging from 23 to 79, were recorded for the dose-escalation cohort. Three dose-escalation patients achieved partial responses, one with hepatocellular carcinoma and two with cutaneous melanoma. Of the roughly 51 patients in dose escalation, around 20 had hepatocellular carcinoma, around 15 had melanoma, 9 had renal cell carcinoma and 9 had head and neck cancer. Intravenous ivuxolimab was administered to patients every 2 weeks at six dose levels: 0.01, 0.1, 0.3, 1.5, 3 and 10 mg/kg.

Overall study results and their limits: Low levels of normalized T-cell clonal expansion were also shown by some nonresponding patients. After ivuxolimab, expanded clones were on average more numerous among CD8+ T cells than among CD4+ T cells. The antigen specificity of the peripheral T cells that underwent clonal expansion was not determined. At doses from 0.1 to 3.0 mg/kg, clonal expansion was seen in both CD4+ and CD8+ blood T cells between baseline and week 6. Partial responders in the 0.1-3.0 mg/kg groups had among the lowest normalized peripheral clonal expansion, especially among CD8+ T cells.

Patients with autoimmune disease history or receiving systemic immunosuppression were excluded from the trial. Peripheral blood for TCR sequencing was collected from all dose cohorts at baseline, on cycle 4 day 1, and on cycle 7 day 1. Samples came from an open-label, multicenter, first-in-human phase I dose-escalation trial of ivuxolimab. Adults with locally advanced or metastatic head and neck squamous cell, hepatocellular, melanoma or renal cell carcinoma were enrolled in the trial. CD4+ and CD8+ T cells were sorted separately from peripheral blood before TCR sequencing. Remarks on this clone: The specificity of this receptor is unknown. No much larger clone is present one base from it, and per-base qualities are unavailable.

At the junction V is shortened by 2 bases and J by 2 bases, with 9 bases in between. According to the germline V gene (reference sequence), CDR1 reads GTSNPN and CDR2 reads SVGIG. The CDR3, cysteine through phenylalanine, is 13 amino acids long. The entry retains the CDR3 DNA only, 39 bases that are in frame from base 1. For sequencing of the TCRbeta CDR3 region, genomic DNA was extracted from the sorted cells. The immunoSEQ Assay was used to sequence the TCRbeta CDR3 regions. In its TCRdb copy, this immuneACCESS table keeps in-frame sequences only and misses some clones. Where compared with another copy, unresolved V genes explain less than half of these, and the others have no known cause. Across this sample there are approximately 99,000 clones, with 90% to 97% seen only once. The ten largest clones take up 2% of the sample.

This TCR was recovered from an adult with an advanced solid tumor such as melanoma, head and neck, liver or kidney cancer. The input for sequencing was CD4+ or CD8+ T cells sorted from blood, taken in a trial of the OX40 agonist ivuxolimab. The chain joins TRBV30 to TRBJ1-1, with TRBD1 tentatively as D gene (6 bases match). The nucleotide sequence is TGTGCCTGGAGTTCAGGGGCAAACACTGAAGCTTTCTTT. The resulting protein is CAWSSGANTEAFF.